The 5 T cell receptor beta chains below all came from one sample that was sequenced in a study of T cells after yellow fever vaccination. TCRdb analysed the 5' RACE reads with MiXCR anew, one entry per CDR3 protein. Counted here are about 350,000 distinct CDR3 sequences, approximately 13% occurring once; the ten biggest clones make up 3.2%. Sample: CD4+ T cells sorted from PBMCs, taken 15 days after the yellow fever booster vaccination. All receptors come from a man in his late teens or twenties who received the YFV17D yellow fever vaccine.

This rearrangement joins TRBV19 to TRBJ2-6; D is possibly TRBD2 (6 bases). V was trimmed by 5 bases and J by 0 bases, leaving 8 bases between them. This CDR3 spans 15 amino acids. Germline V lookup: CDR1 LNHDA, CDR2 SQIVND (reference sequence). The chain's CDR3 is CASSAGSSGANVLTF. The CDR3 DNA sequence: TGTGCCAGTAGTGCGGGAAGCTCTGGGGCCAACGTCCTGACTTTC.

The chain recombines TRBV9 with TRBJ1-5, with D tentatively TRBD1 (6 bases). The germline CDR1 and CDR2 sequences are SGDLS and YYNGEE. The CDR3 is 14 amino acids. Trimming removed 4 bases from V and 5 bases from J, with 13 bases in between. In DNA form, the CDR3 reads TGTGCCAGCAGCTCGGACAGATTTGATCAGCCCCAGCATTTT. This translates into CASSSDRFDQPQHF.

This clonotype was counted only a few times. The chain links TRBV20-1 to TRBJ1-6, with 10 bases lining up with TRBD1. CDR3 length: 13 residues. The J segment lost 8 bases and the V segment lost 6 bases, leaving 4 bases of the junction unmatched. CDR1 DFQATT and CDR2 SNEGSKA come from the germline V gene (reference sequence). CDR3 DNA: TGCAGTGCCCGGGACAGGGGTTATTCACCCCTCCACTTT. Protein sequence: CSARDRGYSPLHF.

This clonotype appeared a few times. The chain carries TRBV27 and TRBJ2-7; no reliable D call. Germline V gene data show CDR1 as MNHEY and CDR2 as SMNVEV (reference sequence). V was clipped by 5 bases and J by 6 bases, with 14 bases between them. This CDR3 is 13 amino acids long. The DNA of the CDR3 is TGTGCCAGCAGTCCCCGCCCCCCCCTCGAGCAGTACTTC. This encodes CASSPRPPLEQYF.

CDR3: CASSQGGNSYGYTF. CDR3 bases: TGTGCCAGCAGCCAAGGGGGTAACAGCTATGGCTACACCTTC. The chain couples TRBV3-1 to TRBJ1-2; D gene unclear. Between the trimmed V and J ends, which lost 1 base and 4 bases, there was a span of 10 bases. CDR3 length equals 14 residues. CDR1 and CDR2 (germline): LGHDT, YNNKEL (reference sequence).